The 15 T cell receptor beta chains reported below all come from one sample, sequenced in a study of T cell responses to AZD1222 COVID-19 vaccine. Clones were read by immunoSEQ multiplex PCR, and TCRdb kept only the in-frame ones, dropping some. This table holds about 120,000 clones, around 90% found once. Source: peripheral blood, taken 28 days after the second AZD1222 dose. These receptors were obtained from an adult who received the AZD1222 COVID-19 vaccine.

Of note for this clone: The junction and the germline gene differ at one end; a read error may be behind it. The rearrangement links TRBV5-1 to TRBJ2-1, with 7 bases lining up with TRBD1. CDR3 size: 12 residues. CDR1 is SGHRS and CDR2 is YFSETQ in the germline V gene. CDR3 sequence (DNA): TGCGCCAGCAGGACCCGTGACAGGGAGCTGTTCTTC. Protein: CASRTRDRELFF.

The genes are TRBV12-1 and TRBJ1-2. TRBV12-1 is assigned pseudogene status. This CDR3 has 14 residues. The CDR3 DNA sequence: TGTGCCAGCAGCTTTGCGTCGAATGGCTATGGCTACACCTTC. It is translated as CASSFASNGYGYTF.

This clone occurred once. The chain has TRBV27 and TRBJ1-5; 9 nucleotides match TRBD1. CDR3 length: 15 amino acids. Germline lookup yields CDR1 MNHEY and CDR2 SMNVEV (reference sequence). For the CDR3, the DNA is TGTACGACCGGGACAGGGCACGATAGCAATCAGCCCCAGCATTTT. Its protein is CTTGTGHDSNQPQHF.

The J gene is TRBJ1-5, the V gene TRBV19; 8 nucleotides align to TRBD1. This CDR3 contains 16 residues. The germline V gene encodes CDR1 LNHDA and CDR2 SQIVND (reference sequence). Trimming took 6 bases from V and 0 from J; bases not matched to a gene: 7. The CDR3 region has the DNA TGTGCCAGTAGGTTACAGGGGGGGGATAGCAATCAGCCCCAGCATTTT. Translated, it gives CASRLQGGDSNQPQHF.

The rearrangement uses TRBV18 and TRBJ2-4; maybe TRBD2 (5 bases). The V end was cut by 0 bases, the J end by 8 bases, with 11 bases between. The CDR3 is 14 amino acids. Germline V CDR1 and CDR2: KGHSH, LQKENI. The CDR3 region is CASSPPNSVDIQYF. The CDR3, as DNA: TGTGCCAGCTCACCACCGAATAGCGTAGACATTCAGTACTTC.

This chain connects TRBV18 to TRBJ1-6; D ambiguous. The CDR3 has 13 amino acids. Germline CDR1 KGHSH, CDR2 LQKENI. V lost 2 bases and J lost 9, with 8 bases in between. For the CDR3, the DNA is TGTGCCAGCTCACCAGTTTGGGGTTCACCCCTCCACTTT. This codes for CASSPVWGSPLHF. Looking up the rest from reference TRBV18 and TRBJ1-6 gives the full variable domain: NAGVMQNPRHLVRRRGQEARLRCSPMKGHSHVYWYRQLPEEGLKFMVYLQKENIIDESGMPKERFSAEFPKEGPSILRIQQVVRGDSAAYFCASSPVWGSPLHFGNGTRLTVT.

The chain uses TRBV12-3 or TRBV12-4 and TRBJ1-6; tentatively, D is TRBD1 (6 bases). V shed 6 bases and J shed 9 bases, with 12 bases lying between them. CDR3 size: 13 residues. The CDR3 DNA reads as TGTGCCAGCAGGACGACAGGAAGTTCACCCCTCCACTTT. Its protein is CASRTTGSSPLHF.

The CDR3 region has the DNA TGTGCCAGCAGCCAACCTCGGGGGACTAGCGGGTACAATGAGCAGTTCTTC. It encodes CASSQPRGTSGYNEQFF. The V call is TRBV3-1 (or the pseudogene TRBV3-2), the J call TRBJ2-1; 12 nucleotides line up with TRBD2. Germline-derived CDR1 and CDR2 are LGHDT and YNNKEL (reference sequence). The CDR3 totals 17 residues. Trimming cost V 2 bases and J 4 bases; bases outside gene matches: 6.

The DNA of the CDR3 is TGTGCCAGCAGTTTCAGACAGGCGGGGAGCACAGATACGCAGTATTTT. Residues: CASSFRQAGSTDTQYF. The chain employs TRBV6-2 or TRBV6-3 and TRBJ2-3; tentatively, D is TRBD1 or TRBD2 (6 bases each). Trimming stripped 4 bases from V and 0 bases from J, with 14 bases between. Germline loops: CDR1 MNHEY, CDR2 SVGEGT. The CDR3 extends over 16 amino acids.

The chain carries TRBV29-1 and TRBJ2-1; D possibly uses TRBD1 or TRBD2 (5 bases each). Per the germline V gene, CDR1 is SQVTM and CDR2 is ANQGSEA. The CDR3 runs 12 residues. V was cut by 7 bases and J by 12 bases, with 19 bases left in between. As DNA, the CDR3 is TGCAGCGGAAGGGACCACAGGTTCCGGCAGTTCTTC. Translated: CSGRDHRFRQFF.

The rearrangement uses TRBV5-1 and TRBJ2-3; 9 bases agree with TRBD1. V trimming: 0 bases; J trimming: 9 bases; junction bases outside the gene matches: 11. Per germline, CDR1 SGHRS and CDR2 YFSETQ. This CDR3 contains 16 residues. The CDR3 DNA follows: TGCGCCAGCAGCTTGGAAAACAGGGGGCAGGTGGACACGCAGTATTTT. Residues: CASSLENRGQVDTQYF. The entire variable domain, with the rest obtained from reference TRBV5-1 and TRBJ2-3, is as follows: KAGVTQTPRYLIKTRGQQVTLSCSPISGHRSVSWYQQTPGQGLQFLFEYFSETQRNKGNFPGRFSGRQFSNSRSEMNVSTLELGDSALYLCASSLENRGQVDTQYFGPGTRLTVL.

The chain joins TRBV2 to TRBJ1-3, with D tentatively TRBD1 (5 bases). Germline V gene data show CDR1 as SNHLY and CDR2 as FYNNEI. The CDR3 runs to 17 residues. The germline V and J ends were trimmed by 2 bases and 0 bases, with 14 bases remaining between them. Here the CDR3 DNA reads TGTGCCAGCAGTGAACGCCATGGGGCGATCTCTGGAAACACCATATATTTT. Protein product: CASSERHGAISGNTIYF.

The chain has TRBV28 and TRBJ2-2, with D possibly being TRBD2 (5 bases). Trimming cost V 6 bases and J 5 bases, with 10 bases left between them. The CDR3 covers 13 residues. Germline V gives CDR1 MDHEN, CDR2 SYDVKM. The CDR3 DNA reads as TGTGCCAGCAGGAGAAGCGGTACCGGGGAGCTGTTTTTT. It translates to CASRRSGTGELFF.

This chain uses TRBV19 with TRBJ2-7, with 8 nucleotides matching TRBD1. J was trimmed by 1 base and V by 5 bases; bases with no gene match: 7. The CDR3 consists of 15 residues. Germline CDR1 reads LNHDA; CDR2 reads SQIVND (reference sequence). The CDR3 loop reads CASSVGQGVSYEQYF. The CDR3, as DNA: TGTGCCAGTAGTGTCGGACAGGGAGTATCCTACGAGCAGTACTTC.

The chain combines TRBV18 with TRBJ1-1; the match to TRBD1 covers 8 bases. Germline V CDR1 and CDR2: KGHSH, LQKENI. The J segment lost 7 bases and the V segment lost 5 bases, leaving 6 bases of the junction unmatched. This CDR3 is 13 amino acids long. CDR3 DNA sequence: TGTGCCAGCTCAGTTGGACAGGGCGTTGAAGCTTTCTTT. Its translation is CASSVGQGVEAFF.